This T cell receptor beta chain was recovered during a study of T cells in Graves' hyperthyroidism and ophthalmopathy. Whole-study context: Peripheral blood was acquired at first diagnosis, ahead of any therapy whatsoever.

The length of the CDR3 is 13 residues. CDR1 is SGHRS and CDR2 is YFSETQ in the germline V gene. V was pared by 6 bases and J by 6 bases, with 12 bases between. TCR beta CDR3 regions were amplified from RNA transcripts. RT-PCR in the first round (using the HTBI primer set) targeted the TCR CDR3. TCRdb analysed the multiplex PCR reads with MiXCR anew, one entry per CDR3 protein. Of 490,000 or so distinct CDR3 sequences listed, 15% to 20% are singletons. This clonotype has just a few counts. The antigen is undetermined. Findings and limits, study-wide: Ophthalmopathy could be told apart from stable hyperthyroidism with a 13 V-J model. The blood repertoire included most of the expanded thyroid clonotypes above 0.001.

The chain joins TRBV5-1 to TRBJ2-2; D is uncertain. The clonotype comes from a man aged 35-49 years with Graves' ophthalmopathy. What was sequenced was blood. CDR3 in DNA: TGCGCCAGCAAGACAATGGGCCCCGGGGAGCTGTTTTTT. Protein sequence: CASKTMGPGELFF.